This T cell receptor beta chain was identified during a study of technical replicates of blood from a handful of donors. In this sample, this clone turned up once. Clones were sequenced by immunoSEQ multiplex PCR, and TCRdb holds only the in-frame ones, with some missing. The table records about 56,000 clones, approximately 92% of them present only once. Germline V gives CDR1 SQVTM, CDR2 ANQGSEA. V gave up 7 bases and J gave up 3 bases, with 10 bases separating them. The CDR3 runs to 12 residues. The genes are TRBV29-1 and TRBJ2-1, with D perhaps TRBD2 (6 bases). The clonotype comes from a human donor in good health. Some clones in this sample may be carry-over from other donors' samples. The sequencing input was PBMCs. CDR3 loop: CSAGDGYNEQFF. CDR3 nucleotide sequence: TGCAGCGCGGGGGACGGCTACAATGAGCAGTTCTTC.